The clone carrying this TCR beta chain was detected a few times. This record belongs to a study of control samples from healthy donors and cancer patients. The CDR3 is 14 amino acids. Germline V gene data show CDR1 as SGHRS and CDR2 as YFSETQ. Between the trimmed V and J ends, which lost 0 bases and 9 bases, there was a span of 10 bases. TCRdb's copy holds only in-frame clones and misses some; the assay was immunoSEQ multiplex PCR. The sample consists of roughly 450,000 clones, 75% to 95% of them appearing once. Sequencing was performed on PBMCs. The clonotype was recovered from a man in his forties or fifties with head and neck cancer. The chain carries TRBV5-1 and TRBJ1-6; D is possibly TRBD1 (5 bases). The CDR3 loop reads CASSLAQGGSPLHF. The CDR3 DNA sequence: TGCGCCAGCAGCTTGGCTCAGGGAGGTTCACCCCTCCACTTT.